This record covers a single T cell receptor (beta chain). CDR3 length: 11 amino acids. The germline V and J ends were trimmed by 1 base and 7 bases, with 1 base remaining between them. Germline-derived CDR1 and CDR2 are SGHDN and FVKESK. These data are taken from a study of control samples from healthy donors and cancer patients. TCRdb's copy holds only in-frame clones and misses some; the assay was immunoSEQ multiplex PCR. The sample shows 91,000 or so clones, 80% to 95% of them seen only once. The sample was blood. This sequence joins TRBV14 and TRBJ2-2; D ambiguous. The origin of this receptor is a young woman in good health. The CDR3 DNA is TGTGCCAGCAGCCAAGGCGGGGAGCTGTTTTTT. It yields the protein CASSQGGELFF.